Following are 30 T cell receptor beta chains from one sample sequenced in a study of T cell repertoires in cytomegalovirus infection (dated by TCRdb to 2018 to 2020). The sequencing machine was an Illumina HiSeq 1500. TCRdb reprocessing: public reads trimmed at Q25 with fastp, clones called with MiXCR, in-frame beta chains kept. Each entry is one CDR3 protein sequence, shown with its most common DNA and genes. Here the sample has 150,000 to 200,000 distinct CDR3 sequences; 13% to 15% occur a single time. In total, the top ten clones hold around 27% of the sample. Sequencing was performed on PBMCs. These receptors were obtained from a human donor in good health (CMV status not recorded). Some clones in this sample may be carry-over from other donors' samples.

This sequence joins TRBV6-2 or TRBV6-3 and TRBJ1-2; D remains ambiguous. Germline loops: CDR1 MNHEY, CDR2 SVGEGT. This CDR3 is built from 15 residues. The germline V and J ends were trimmed by 5 bases and 4 bases, with 17 bases remaining between them. The DNA of the CDR3 is TGTGCCAGCAGTCCCGGAAGACGGTTCGTCTATGGCTACACCTTC. Translated: CASSPGRRFVYGYTF.

This rearrangement joins TRBV29-1 to TRBJ2-3; D ambiguous. The CDR3 loop spans 13 amino acids. Trimming pared 1 base from V and 4 bases from J, leaving 9 bases between. The V gene's germline CDR1 is SQVTM and CDR2 ANQGSEA. The CDR3 region is CSVEVGIADTQYF. As DNA, the CDR3 is TGCAGCGTTGAAGTAGGAATCGCAGATACGCAGTATTTT.

The chain carries TRBV20-1 and TRBJ1-1; TRBD1 might be the D (5 bases). This CDR3 has 11 residues. Germline CDR1 reads DFQATT; CDR2 reads SNEGSKA (reference sequence). V shed 5 bases and J shed 6 bases, with 10 bases lying between them. The CDR3 DNA reads as TGCAGTGCTTACAGGAGGTCTGAAGCTTTCTTT. It codes for CSAYRRSEAFF.

This sequence joins TRBV6-2 or TRBV6-3 and TRBJ1-1; D might be TRBD1 (5 bases). Germline V gives CDR1 MNHEY, CDR2 SVGEGT. The CDR3 consists of 13 residues. V dropped 2 bases and J dropped 4 bases, with 8 bases sitting between them. Here the CDR3 reads CASSYGGGTEAFF. CDR3 DNA: TGTGCCAGCAGTTACGGGGGAGGCACTGAAGCTTTCTTT.

The table lists this clonotype with a few counts. This chain connects TRBV6-2 or TRBV6-3 to TRBJ2-3; TRBD2 agrees at 8 bases. Trimming took 6 bases from V and 4 from J; bases not matched to a gene: 6. This CDR3 has 14 amino acids. CDR1 and CDR2 (germline): MNHEY, SVGEGT. The chain's CDR3 is CASRRREVADTQYF. CDR3 nucleotides: TGTGCCAGCAGACGGCGGGAGGTCGCAGATACGCAGTATTTT.

This clonotype was recorded a few times. The V call is TRBV15, the J call TRBJ2-7; D might be TRBD2 (6 bases). Germline V CDR1 and CDR2: LNHNV, YYDKDF (reference sequence). Between the trimmed V and J ends, which lost 2 bases and 3 bases, there was a span of 8 bases. This CDR3 region has 13 residues. The CDR3, as DNA: TGTGCCACCAGCAGATGGGAGGACTACGAGCAGTACTTC. Translation: CATSRWEDYEQYF.

This chain links TRBV28 with TRBJ2-4; 10 bases agree with TRBD2. CDR1 MDHEN and CDR2 SYDVKM come from the germline V gene. The CDR3 is made up of 19 amino acids. V lost 2 bases to trimming and J lost 2 bases; unmatched junction nucleotides: 12. In nucleotides, the CDR3 is TGTGCCAGCAGTTTAAGGCTGTCTAGCGGGAGTCGGACCAAAAACATTCAGTACTTC. As protein: CASSLRLSSGSRTKNIQYF.

The rearrangement uses TRBV18 and TRBJ1-2; 10 bases map to TRBD1. Germline CDR1 is KGHSH and CDR2 is LQKENI. The V gene end was trimmed by 2 bases and the J gene end by 2 bases; junction bases not matched to a gene: 8. The CDR3 has 17 residues. CDR3 in amino acids: CASSPTRPGQGNYGYTF. As DNA, the CDR3 is TGTGCCAGCTCACCAACCCGGCCGGGACAGGGGAACTATGGCTACACCTTC.

This clonotype was counted ten times or more. This CDR3 reads CASSPSGTEQFF. The CDR3 DNA reads TGTGCCAGCAGCCCTAGCGGGACTGAGCAGTTCTTC. This rearrangement joins TRBV11-2 to TRBJ2-1, with 9 bases identical to TRBD2. CDR1 SGHAT and CDR2 FQNNGV come from the germline V gene. There are 12 residues in the CDR3. J lost 9 bases, V lost 5 bases, and 2 bases had no gene match.

This chain uses TRBV5-5 with TRBJ1-3; D not certain. Trimming cost V 0 bases and J 0 bases, with 10 bases left between them. This CDR3 contains 16 residues. The germline CDR1 and CDR2 sequences are SGHKS and YYEKEE (reference sequence). The DNA for the CDR3 is TGTGCCAGCAGCTTGGAACAGCCGAGCTCTGGAAACACCATATATTTT. This translates into CASSLEQPSSGNTIYF.

This chain links TRBV12-3 or TRBV12-4 with TRBJ2-3, with TRBD2 matching over 7 bases. The CDR3 sequence is 15 residues long. Losses at the gene ends were 6 bases for V and 5 bases for J; bases not matched to a gene: 11. The CDR3 protein is CASSPGGGPVDTQYF. The CDR3 coding sequence is TGTGCCAGCAGCCCGGGGGGAGGGCCTGTAGATACGCAGTATTTT.

This clonotype was seen at least ten times. The rearrangement uses TRBV28 and TRBJ2-7; 8 nucleotides match TRBD2. After removal of 5 bases from V and 2 bases from J, the junction contained 11 bases not matched to a gene. In germline, CDR1 is MDHEN, CDR2 SYDVKM. The CDR3 runs 16 residues. The chain's CDR3 is CASSPYSGGWTYEQYF. The CDR3 DNA sequence: TGTGCCAGCAGTCCTTACTCGGGAGGGTGGACCTACGAGCAGTACTTC.

This clonotype is judged medium-sized (0.01 to 0.1%). The rearrangement links TRBV20-1 to TRBJ2-1, with 10 bases lining up with TRBD2. The CDR3 totals 15 residues. V was pared by 0 bases and J by 8 bases, with 7 bases of the junction left unmatched. Germline-derived CDR1 and CDR2 are DFQATT and SNEGSKA (reference sequence). This chain's CDR3 is CSARELAGPLYEQFF. For the CDR3, the DNA is TGCAGTGCTAGAGAACTAGCGGGACCGTTGTATGAGCAGTTCTTC.

The V and J genes are TRBV24-1 and TRBJ2-3; D is possibly TRBD2 (5 bases). The V gene lost 4 bases and the J gene lost 5 bases, with 9 bases spanning the gap. CDR3 length: 13 amino acids. The germline gives CDR1 KGHDR, CDR2 SFDVKD. CDR3 loop: CATSDPRGDTQYF. CDR3 nucleotides: TGTGCCACCAGTGACCCACGGGGAGATACGCAGTATTTT.

The chain has TRBV19 and TRBJ2-1; 10 nucleotides align to TRBD2. The length of the CDR3 is 13 residues. Germline-derived CDR1 and CDR2 are LNHDA and SQIVND (reference sequence). With V trimmed by 7 bases and J by 8 bases, 5 bases remained unmatched. Here the CDR3 DNA reads TGTGCCAGTATGGCTAGCGGGAGAGATGAGCAGTTCTTC. The encoded protein is CASMASGRDEQFF.

This clonotype came up a few times. The V gene is TRBV6-5, the J gene TRBJ2-5; D may match TRBD1 or TRBD2 (5 bases each). V lost 5 bases to trimming and J lost 5 bases, with 15 bases between them. CDR1 and CDR2 (germline): MNHEY, SVGAGI. The CDR3 has 14 residues. The CDR3 sequence: CASSPEGFRETQYF. CDR3 DNA: TGTGCCAGCAGTCCAGAGGGGTTCCGTGAGACCCAGTACTTC.

The CDR3 loop reads CASRRTVNTEAFF. As DNA, the CDR3 is TGTGCCAGCAGAAGGACCGTGAACACTGAAGCTTTCTTT. This rearrangement joins TRBV7-3 to TRBJ1-1; D not certain. Germline CDR1 reads SGHTA; CDR2 reads FQGTGA. V was trimmed by 6 bases and J by 0 bases, leaving 8 bases between them. CDR3 length equals 13 residues.

In regard to this clonotype: A read error may account for a junction end that differs from germline. V gene TRBV14 combines with J gene TRBJ2-2; 10 bases map to TRBD2. The V gene's germline CDR1 is SGHDN and CDR2 FVKESK. The CDR3 spans 15 residues. CDR3 bases: TGTGCCACCAGCGTAAGGACTAGCGGCACCGGGGAGCTGTTTTTT. Translated: CATSVRTSGTGELFF.

This clonotype appeared many times. The chain has TRBV6-2 or TRBV6-3 and TRBJ1-1; D not resolved. This CDR3 has 11 amino acids. Trimming removed 4 bases from V and 5 bases from J, with 5 bases in between. In germline, CDR1 is MNHEY, CDR2 SVGEGT. CDR3 protein: CASSLWTEAFF. The DNA for the CDR3 is TGTGCCAGCAGTTTGTGGACTGAAGCTTTCTTT.

This clonotype has a count of ten or more. The chain has TRBV7-8 and TRBJ1-2; the D is unclear. The CDR3 contains 16 residues. Germline-derived CDR1 and CDR2 are SGHVS and FQNEAQ. V was shortened by 5 bases and J by 4 bases, with 20 bases between the two germline ends. CDR3 in amino acids: CASSQGAPRRRYGYTF. The CDR3 region has the DNA TGTGCCAGCAGCCAAGGTGCACCCCGGCGGCGCTATGGCTACACCTTC.

A remark on this clonotype: One end of the junction varies from germline; a read error may be responsible. The chain links TRBV20-1 to TRBJ2-2; D is possibly TRBD2 (6 bases). CDR1 and CDR2 from the germline V gene are DFQATT and SNEGSKA (reference sequence). This CDR3 has 13 amino acids. This chain's CDR3 is CSARAGFTGELFF. CDR3 bases: TGCAGTGCCAGAGCGGGTTTCACCGGGGAGCTGTTTTTT.

This clonotype was recorded at least ten times. The rearrangement uses TRBV4-1 and TRBJ1-6; tentatively, D is TRBD1 (6 bases). The germline V and J ends were trimmed by 0 bases and 9 bases, with 18 bases remaining between them. The CDR3 is 17 amino acids. The germline CDR1 and CDR2 sequences are MGHRA and YSYEKL. The CDR3 DNA sequence: TGCGCCAGCAGCCAAGATACAGGGACCGCTTGGGTTTCACCCCTCCACTTT. This encodes CASSQDTGTAWVSPLHF.

This clonotype was picked up one time. The chain uses TRBV9 and TRBJ1-1; D uncertain. The CDR3 consists of 14 residues. The V end was cut by 0 bases, the J end by 1 base, with 7 bases between. Germline CDR1 and CDR2: SGDLS and YYNGEE. The CDR3 here is CASSVVAENTEAFF. In DNA form, the CDR3 reads TGTGCCAGCAGCGTAGTTGCAGAGAACACTGAAGCTTTCTTT. The full variable domain, in which reference TRBV9 and TRBJ1-1 provide the parts outside the CDR3, is DSGVTQTPKHLITATGQRVTLRCSPRSGDLSVYWYQQSLDQGLQFLIQYYNGEERAKGNILERFSAQQFPDLHSELNLSSLELGDSALYFCASSVVAENTEAFFGQGTRLTVV.

This clonotype was seen ten or more times. V gene TRBV19 combines with J gene TRBJ1-1; D not resolved. The germline gives CDR1 LNHDA, CDR2 SQIVND (reference sequence). Trimming stripped 7 bases from V and 5 bases from J, with 17 bases between. The length of the CDR3 is 14 residues. The CDR3 nucleotides read TGTGCCAGTACCAGCGAAATCCTTGGGACTGAAGCTTTCTTT. Translated, it gives CASTSEILGTEAFF.

This clonotype has ten or more counts. The chain combines TRBV28 with TRBJ2-6, with D possibly called TRBD1 or TRBD2 (5 bases each). The CDR3 runs to 17 residues. CDR1 is MDHEN and CDR2 is SYDVKM in the germline V gene. With 1 base removed from V and 1 base from J, the gap between germline ends came to 11 bases. CDR3 nucleotides: TGTGCCAGCAGTTTATTCGGTTGGGGGTCTGGGGCCAACGTCCTGACTTTC. The encoded protein is CASSLFGWGSGANVLTF.

This clonotype was counted at least ten times. The CDR3 region has the DNA TGCGCCACCGAGGGTGGACAGGGGAATTCACCCCTCCACTTT. Amino acid sequence: CATEGGQGNSPLHF. J is TRBJ1-6 and V is TRBV10-2; 9 nucleotides agree with TRBD1. J lost 7 bases, V lost 10 bases, and 8 bases had no gene match. The germline gives CDR1 WSHSY, CDR2 SAAADI. The CDR3 contains 14 residues.

In this sample, this clonotype turned up many times. The rearrangement links TRBV7-8 to TRBJ2-2, with unresolved D. The germline V gene has CDR1 SGHVS and CDR2 FQNEAQ. Between the trimmed V and J ends, which lost 5 bases and 0 bases, there was a span of 10 bases. The CDR3 sequence is 15 residues long. The CDR3: CASSQHSANTGELFF. In DNA, the CDR3 is TGTGCCAGCAGCCAGCACTCTGCGAACACCGGGGAGCTGTTTTTT.

The V gene is TRBV19, the J gene TRBJ2-2; D remains ambiguous. CDR1 is LNHDA and CDR2 is SQIVND in the germline V gene (reference sequence). The CDR3 has 11 amino acids. Trimming removed 3 bases at V and 6 bases at J, with 2 bases between. DNA for the CDR3: TGTGCCAGTAGTATTCCCGGGGAGCTGTTTTTT. Translated, it gives CASSIPGELFF.

This clonotype was observed many times. J is TRBJ2-5 and V is TRBV12-3 or TRBV12-4, with a possible D match to TRBD2 (5 bases). The CDR3 sequence is 14 residues long. Trimming stripped 3 bases from V and 4 bases from J, with 12 bases between. CDR3 nucleotides: TGTGCCAGCAGTTTCGGGGAATTAATAGAGACCCAGTACTTC. It translates to CASSFGELIETQYF.

The chain has TRBV10-3 and TRBJ1-2; perhaps TRBD1 as D (6 bases). The CDR3 runs 14 residues. Trimming shortened V by 5 bases and J by 0 bases, and 10 bases separated the two germline ends. Per germline, CDR1 ENHRY and CDR2 SYGVKD. The CDR3 nucleotides are TGTGCCATCAGTCGACAGGTAGCTAACTATGGCTACACCTTC. Residues: CAISRQVANYGYTF.